The subject of this entry is one T cell receptor (beta chain). Antigen: not known. TCR beta libraries were prepared from cDNA with unique molecular identifiers. From the PCR reads, TCRdb called clonotypes with MiXCR, one entry per CDR3 protein. The sample lists around 710,000 distinct CDR3 sequences; around 45% were seen once. The data are from a study of post-analysis software for immune sequencing data. General study results and limits: About 5 TRBV segments were more frequent in patients than controls; TRBV5-6, TRBV5-1 and TRBV20-1 belonged to this group.

CDR1 is SQVTM, CDR2 ANQGSEA, per germline. V lost 4 bases and J lost 8; bases outside the gene matches: 9. This CDR3 is built from 13 residues. The origin of this receptor is a girl aged 10-17 years with multiple sclerosis. Sequencing was performed on blood. The V and J genes are TRBV29-1 and TRBJ1-2; 8 bases map to TRBD1. CDR3 nucleotides: TGCAGCGTTGTTACAGGGGGTCTACGGGGCTACACCTTC. Its protein is CSVVTGGLRGYTF.